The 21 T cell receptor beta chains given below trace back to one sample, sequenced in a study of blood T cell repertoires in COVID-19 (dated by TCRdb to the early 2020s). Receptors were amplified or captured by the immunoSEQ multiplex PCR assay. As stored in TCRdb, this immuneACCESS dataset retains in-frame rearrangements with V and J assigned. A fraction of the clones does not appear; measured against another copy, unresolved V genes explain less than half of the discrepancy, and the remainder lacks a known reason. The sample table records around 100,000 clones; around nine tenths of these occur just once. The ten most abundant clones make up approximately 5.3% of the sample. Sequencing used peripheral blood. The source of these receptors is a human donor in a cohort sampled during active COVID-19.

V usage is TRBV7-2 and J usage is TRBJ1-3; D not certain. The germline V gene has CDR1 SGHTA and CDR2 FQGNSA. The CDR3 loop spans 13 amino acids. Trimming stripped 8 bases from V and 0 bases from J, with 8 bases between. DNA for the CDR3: TGTGCCAGCCGGGGATCCTCTGGAAACACCATATATTTT. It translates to CASRGSSGNTIYF.

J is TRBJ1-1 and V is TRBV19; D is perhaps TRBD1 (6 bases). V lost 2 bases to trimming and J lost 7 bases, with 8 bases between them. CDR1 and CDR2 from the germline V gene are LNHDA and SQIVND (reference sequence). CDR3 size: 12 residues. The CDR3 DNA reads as TGTGCCAGTAGTATACCCAGGGGTGAAGCTTTCTTT. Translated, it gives CASSIPRGEAFF.

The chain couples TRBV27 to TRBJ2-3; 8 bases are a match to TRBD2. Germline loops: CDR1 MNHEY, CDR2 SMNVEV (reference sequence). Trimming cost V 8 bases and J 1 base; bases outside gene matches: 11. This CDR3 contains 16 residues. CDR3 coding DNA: TGTGCCAGCTTAATCACACTAGCGGTAGGCACAGATACGCAGTATTTT. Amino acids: CASLITLAVGTDTQYF.

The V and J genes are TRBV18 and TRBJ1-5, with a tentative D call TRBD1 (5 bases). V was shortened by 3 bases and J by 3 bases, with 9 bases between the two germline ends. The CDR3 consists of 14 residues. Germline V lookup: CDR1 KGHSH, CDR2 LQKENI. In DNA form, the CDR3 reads TGTGCCAGCTCACCGGGACTGTACAATCAGCCCCAGCATTTT. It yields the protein CASSPGLYNQPQHF.

The CDR3 coding sequence is TGTGCCAGCAGCTTCCTAGAAGGCGCCGGGGAGCTGTTTTTT. Translating it yields CASSFLEGAGELFF. The chain is built from TRBV7-9 and TRBJ2-2; D gene unclear. The CDR3 extends over 14 amino acids. Trimming took off 3 bases at V and 6 bases at J, with 11 bases between the two ends. Germline assignment: CDR1 SEHNR and CDR2 FQNEAQ (reference sequence). The whole variable domain, remainder taken from reference TRBV7-9 and TRBJ2-2, is DTGVSQNPRHKITKRGQNVTFRCDPISEHNRLYWYRQTLGQGPEFLTYFQNEAQLEKSRLLSDRFSAERPKGSFSTLEIQRTEQGDSAMYLCASSFLEGAGELFFGEGSRLTVL.

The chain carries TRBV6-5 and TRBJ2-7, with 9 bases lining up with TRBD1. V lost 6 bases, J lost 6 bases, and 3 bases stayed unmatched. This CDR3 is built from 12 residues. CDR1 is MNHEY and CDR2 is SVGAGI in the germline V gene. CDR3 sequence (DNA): TGTGCCAGCAGCCGGGACAGGGTCGAGCAGTACTTC. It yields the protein CASSRDRVEQYF.

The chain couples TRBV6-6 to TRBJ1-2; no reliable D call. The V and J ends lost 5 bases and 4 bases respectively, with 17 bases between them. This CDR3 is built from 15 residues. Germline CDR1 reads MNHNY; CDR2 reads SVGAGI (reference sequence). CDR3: CASSRTLREGYGYTF. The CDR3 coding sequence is TGTGCCAGCAGTCGTACTCTTCGGGAGGGCTATGGCTACACCTTC.

The CDR3 protein is CASSHSEGAPYF. The CDR3 DNA is TGTGCCAGCAGCCACAGCGAAGGGGCCCCGTACTTC. V is TRBV7-9 and J is TRBJ2-7, with a tentative D call TRBD1 (5 bases). In germline, CDR1 is SEHNR, CDR2 FQNEAQ (reference sequence). With 5 bases removed from V and 12 bases from J, the gap between germline ends came to 17 bases. This CDR3 is built from 12 residues.

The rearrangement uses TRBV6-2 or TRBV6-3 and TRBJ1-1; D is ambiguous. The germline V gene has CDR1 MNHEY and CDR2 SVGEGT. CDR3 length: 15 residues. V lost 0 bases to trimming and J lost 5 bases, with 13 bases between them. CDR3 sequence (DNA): TGTGCCAGCAGTTACTCGAGTGGCGGAGGGACTGAAGCTTTCTTT. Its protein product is CASSYSSGGGTEAFF.

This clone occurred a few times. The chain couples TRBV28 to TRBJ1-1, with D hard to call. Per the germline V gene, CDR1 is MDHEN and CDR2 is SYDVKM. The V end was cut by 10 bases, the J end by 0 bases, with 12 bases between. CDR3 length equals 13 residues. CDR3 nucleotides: TGTGCCATCATATCCAGTATGAACACTGAAGCTTTCTTT. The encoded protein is CAIISSMNTEAFF.

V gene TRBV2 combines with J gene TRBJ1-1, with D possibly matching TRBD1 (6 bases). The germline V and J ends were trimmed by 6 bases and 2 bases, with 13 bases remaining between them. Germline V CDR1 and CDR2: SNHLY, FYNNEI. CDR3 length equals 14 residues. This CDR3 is CASRYREGNTEAFF. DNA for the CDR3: TGTGCCAGCAGGTACAGGGAGGGAAACACTGAAGCTTTCTTT.

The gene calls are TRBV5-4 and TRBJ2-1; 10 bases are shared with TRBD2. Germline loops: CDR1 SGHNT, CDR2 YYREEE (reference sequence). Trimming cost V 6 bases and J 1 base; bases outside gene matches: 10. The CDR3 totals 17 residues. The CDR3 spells CASTPGSGRASYNEQFF. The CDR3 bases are TGTGCCAGCACGCCGGGGAGCGGGAGGGCATCCTACAATGAGCAGTTCTTC.

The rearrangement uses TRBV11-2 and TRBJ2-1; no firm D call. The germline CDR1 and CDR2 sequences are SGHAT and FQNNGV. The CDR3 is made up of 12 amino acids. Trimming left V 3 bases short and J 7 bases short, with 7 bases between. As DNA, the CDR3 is TGTGCCAGCAGCTTTAACGGGAATGAGCAGTTCTTC. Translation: CASSFNGNEQFF.

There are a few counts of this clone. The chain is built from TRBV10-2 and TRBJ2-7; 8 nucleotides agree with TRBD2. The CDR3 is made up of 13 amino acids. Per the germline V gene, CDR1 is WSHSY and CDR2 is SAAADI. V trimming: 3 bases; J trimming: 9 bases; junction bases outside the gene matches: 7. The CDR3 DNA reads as TGCGCCAGCAGTGAATCGAGCGGGAGTAGGCAGTACTTC. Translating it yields CASSESSGSRQYF.

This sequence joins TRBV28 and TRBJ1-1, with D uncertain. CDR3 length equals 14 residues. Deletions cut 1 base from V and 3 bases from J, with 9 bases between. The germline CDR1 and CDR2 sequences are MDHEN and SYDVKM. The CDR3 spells CASSLSQRDTEAFF. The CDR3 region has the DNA TGTGCCAGCAGTTTATCCCAGAGGGACACTGAAGCTTTCTTT.

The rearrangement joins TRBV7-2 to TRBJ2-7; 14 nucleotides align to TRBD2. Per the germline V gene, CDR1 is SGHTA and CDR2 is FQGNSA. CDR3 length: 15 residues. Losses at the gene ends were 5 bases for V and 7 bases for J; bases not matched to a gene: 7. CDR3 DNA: TGTGCCAGCAGCCTCAGACTAGCGGGAGGGCGGGAGCAGTACTTC. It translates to CASSLRLAGGREQYF.

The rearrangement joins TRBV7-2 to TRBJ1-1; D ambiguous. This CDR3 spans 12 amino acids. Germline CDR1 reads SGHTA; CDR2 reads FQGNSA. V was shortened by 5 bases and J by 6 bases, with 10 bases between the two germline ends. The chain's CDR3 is CASSRGWAEAFF. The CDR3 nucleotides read TGTGCCAGCAGCCGAGGGTGGGCTGAAGCTTTCTTT.

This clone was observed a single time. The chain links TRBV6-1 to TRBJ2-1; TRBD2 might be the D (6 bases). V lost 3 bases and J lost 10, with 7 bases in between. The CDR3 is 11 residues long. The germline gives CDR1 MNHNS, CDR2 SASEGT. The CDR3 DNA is TGTGCCAGCAGTGACGCGGGAGAGCAGTTCTTC. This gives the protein CASSDAGEQFF.

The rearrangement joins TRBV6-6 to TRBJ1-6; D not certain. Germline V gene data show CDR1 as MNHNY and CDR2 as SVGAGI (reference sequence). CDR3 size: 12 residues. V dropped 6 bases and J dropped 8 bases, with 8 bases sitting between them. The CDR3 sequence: CASSHSDSPLHF. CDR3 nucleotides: TGTGCCAGCAGCCACTCGGATTCACCCCTCCACTTT.

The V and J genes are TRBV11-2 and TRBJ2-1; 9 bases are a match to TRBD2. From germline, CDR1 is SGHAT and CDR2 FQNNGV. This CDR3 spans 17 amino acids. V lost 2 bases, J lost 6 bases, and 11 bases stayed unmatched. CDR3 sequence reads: CASSLSGGRAYSNEQFF. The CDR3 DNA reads TGTGCCAGCAGCTTAAGCGGCGGGAGGGCCTATAGCAATGAGCAGTTCTTC.

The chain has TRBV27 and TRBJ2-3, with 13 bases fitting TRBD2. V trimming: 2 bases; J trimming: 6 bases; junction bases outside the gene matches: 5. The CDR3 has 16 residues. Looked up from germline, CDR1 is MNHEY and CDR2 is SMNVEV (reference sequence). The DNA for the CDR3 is TGTGCCAGCAGTTTACACCCGGGACTAGCGGGGGATACGCAGTATTTT. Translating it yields CASSLHPGLAGDTQYF.